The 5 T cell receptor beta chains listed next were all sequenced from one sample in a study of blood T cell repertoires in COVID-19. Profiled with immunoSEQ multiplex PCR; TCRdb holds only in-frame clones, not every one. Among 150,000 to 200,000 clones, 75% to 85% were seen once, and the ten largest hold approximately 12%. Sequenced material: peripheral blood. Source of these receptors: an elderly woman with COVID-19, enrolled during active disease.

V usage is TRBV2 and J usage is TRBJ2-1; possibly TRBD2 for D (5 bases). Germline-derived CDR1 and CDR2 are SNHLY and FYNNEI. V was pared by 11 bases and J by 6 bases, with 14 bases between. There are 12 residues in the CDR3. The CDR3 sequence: CAGSRESNEQFF. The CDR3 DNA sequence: TGTGCCGGCTCAAGGGAGTCCAATGAGCAGTTCTTC. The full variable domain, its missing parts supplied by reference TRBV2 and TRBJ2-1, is EPEVTQTPSHQVTQMGQEVILRCVPISNHLYFYWYRQILGQKVEFLVSFYNNEISEKSEIFDDQFSVERPDGSNFTLKIRSTKLEDSAMYFCAGSRESNEQFFGPGTRLTVL.

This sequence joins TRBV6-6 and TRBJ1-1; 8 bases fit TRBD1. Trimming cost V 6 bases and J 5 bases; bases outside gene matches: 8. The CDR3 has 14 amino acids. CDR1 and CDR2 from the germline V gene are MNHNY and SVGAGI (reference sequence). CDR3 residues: CASRDRAGKTEAFF. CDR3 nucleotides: TGTGCCAGCAGGGACAGGGCTGGGAAGACTGAAGCTTTCTTT.

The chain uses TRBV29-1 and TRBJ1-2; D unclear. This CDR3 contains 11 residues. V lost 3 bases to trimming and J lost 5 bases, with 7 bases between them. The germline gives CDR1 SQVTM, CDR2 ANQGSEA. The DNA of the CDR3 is TGCAGCGTTGATGGCCAGTATGGCTACACCTTC. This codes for CSVDGQYGYTF.

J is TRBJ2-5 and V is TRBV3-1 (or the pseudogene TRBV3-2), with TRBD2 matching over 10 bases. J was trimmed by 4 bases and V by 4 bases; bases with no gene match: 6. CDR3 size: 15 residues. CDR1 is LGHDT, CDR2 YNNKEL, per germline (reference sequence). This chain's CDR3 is CASSPIAGGGETQYF. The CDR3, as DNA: TGTGCCAGCAGCCCGATAGCGGGAGGAGGAGAGACCCAGTACTTC.

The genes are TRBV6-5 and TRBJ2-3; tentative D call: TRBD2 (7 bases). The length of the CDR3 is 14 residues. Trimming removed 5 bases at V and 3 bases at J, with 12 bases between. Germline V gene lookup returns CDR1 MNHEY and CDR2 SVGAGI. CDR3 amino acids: CASSIGGETDTQYF. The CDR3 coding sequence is TGTGCCAGCAGTATAGGGGGGGAAACAGATACGCAGTATTTT.